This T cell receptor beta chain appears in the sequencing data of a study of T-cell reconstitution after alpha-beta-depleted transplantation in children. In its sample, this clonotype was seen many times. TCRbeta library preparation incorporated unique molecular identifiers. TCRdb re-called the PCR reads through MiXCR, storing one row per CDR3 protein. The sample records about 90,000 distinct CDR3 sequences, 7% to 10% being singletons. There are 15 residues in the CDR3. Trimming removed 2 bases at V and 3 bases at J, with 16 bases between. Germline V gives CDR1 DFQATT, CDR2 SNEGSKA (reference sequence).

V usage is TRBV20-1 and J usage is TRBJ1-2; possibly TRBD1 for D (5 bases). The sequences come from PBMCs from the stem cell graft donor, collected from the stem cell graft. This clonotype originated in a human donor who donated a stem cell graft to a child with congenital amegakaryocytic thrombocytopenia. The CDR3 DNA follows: TGCAGTGCTAGAACTTTTACAGACAGCTACTATGGCTACACCTTC. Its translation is CSARTFTDSYYGYTF.